The rows below give T cell receptor beta chains drawn from one sample of a study of cytotoxic CD8 clonotypes in ibrutinib-treated CLL. Clones were sequenced by immunoSEQ multiplex PCR, and TCRdb holds only the in-frame ones, with some missing. The table lists roughly 76,000 clones, 80% of them singletons, with 7.7% in the top ten. This sample comprised PBMCs, obtained at disease progression, from a patient treated with ibrutinib. The receptor set was obtained from a human donor with chronic lymphocytic leukemia. The CDR3 runs from the conserved cysteine through the conserved F or W. The order of the fields is V gene, J gene, D gene, clone size, CDR3 DNA, CDR3 protein. A D gene is named only where the DNA matches it firmly. Clone size, where shown, is once, few, many, or a class for clones that have expanded.

>TRBV10-1|TRBJ2-7|-|-
TGCGCCAGCAGAGGGTCTAAGGGCGAGCAGTACTTC
CASRGSKGEQYF
>TRBV11-2|TRBJ1-5|-|once
TGTGCCAGCAGCTTATTCATCAGTCAGCCCCAGCATTTT
CASSLFISQPQHF
>TRBV6-5|TRBJ2-6|-|-
TGTGCCACCCGGGACTTAAAGTCTGGGGCCAACGTCCTGACTTTC
CATRDLKSGANVLTF
>TRBV5-1|TRBJ2-7|TRBD2|once
TGCGCCAGCAGCCTACTAGCGGGAGTCTTGGGGGCCTACGAGCAGTACTTC
CASSLLAGVLGAYEQYF
>TRBV18|TRBJ2-3|TRBD2|-
TGTGCCAGCTCACCGCGAGGACTAGCCGGGGTAGATACGCAGTATTTT
CASSPRGLAGVDTQYF
>TRBV30|TRBJ2-5|-|once
TGTGCCTGGAGTCTTTCAGGGTTAGAGACCCAGTACTTC
CAWSLSGLETQYF
>TRBV9|TRBJ1-4|-|large
TGTGCCAGCAGCGTAAGGACCGGGGCAACTAATGAAAAACTGTTTTTT
CASSVRTGATNEKLFF
>TRBV30|TRBJ2-7|-|-
TGTGCCTGCTCGGGAGCCTACGAGCAGTACTTC
CACSGAYEQYF
>TRBV5-6|TRBJ1-2|TRBD1|-
TGTGCCAGCAGCCCCGGGACAGGGGTCCCTTATTATGGCTACACCTTC
CASSPGTGVPYYGYTF
>TRBV5-1|TRBJ2-5|TRBD1|-
TGCGCCAGCAGCGAGACAGGGGACGGAGAGACCCAGTACTTC
CASSETGDGETQYF
>TRBV19|TRBJ2-7|-|-
TGTGCCAGTAGTATTGCGGCGTCCTACGAGCAGTACTTC
CASSIAASYEQYF
>TRBV7-2|TRBJ2-1|TRBD2|-
TGTGCCAGCAGCTTTAGGACTAGCGGGGTTAATGAGCAGTTCTTC
CASSFRTSGVNEQFF
>TRBV11-3|TRBJ2-3|-|-
TGTGCCAGCAGCTCCGCGGCCAGCACAGATACGCAGTATTTT
CASSSAASTDTQYF
>TRBV9|TRBJ2-3|TRBD2|-
TGTGCCAGCAGCGTCACGTGGGTAGCGGGGCTCACAGATACGCAGTATTTT
CASSVTWVAGLTDTQYF
>TRBV2|TRBJ2-7|-|-
TGTGCCAGCAGCCCGGGACTCCTAAGCTCCTACGAGCAGTACTTC
CASSPGLLSSYEQYF
>TRBV18|TRBJ2-1|-|-
TGTGCCAGCTCACCATTCTCCAATGAGCAGTTCTTC
CASSPFSNEQFF
>TRBV2|TRBJ1-4|-|-
TGTGCCAGCAGGGAGGGACTCCGAGGACGTCGAAAACTGTTTTTT
CASREGLRGRRKLFF
>TRBV29-1|TRBJ1-5|TRBD1|once
TGCAGCGTTATAGACAGGGGGTTCGATCAGCCCCAGCATTTT
CSVIDRGFDQPQHF
>TRBV28|TRBJ1-2|-|few
TGTGCCAGCAGTTTCTTGACGGGCTACACCTTC
CASSFLTGYTF
>TRBV7-9|TRBJ2-2|-|once
TGTGCCAGCAGCCCCGGCAGGGGGGAGCTGTTTTTT
CASSPGRGELFF
>TRBV30|TRBJ1-3|-|-
TGTGCCTGGAGTGTAGCCCCGGGGGCTGGAAACACCATATATTTT
CAWSVAPGAGNTIYF
>TRBV18|TRBJ2-5|-|-
TGTGCCAGCTCGCGTCTAAAAGAGACCCAGTACTTC
CASSRLKETQYF
>TRBV6-5|TRBJ1-1|-|-
TGTGCCAGCAGACTGGGGGGGTTGAACACTGAAGCTTTCTTT
CASRLGGLNTEAFF
>TRBV4-1|TRBJ2-5|TRBD1|few
TGCGCCAGCAGCCAAGAGGACAGGGGGCTTGGGGAGACCCAGTACTTC
CASSQEDRGLGETQYF
>TRBV2|TRBJ2-7|TRBD2|-
TGTGCCAGCAGCCAGACTAGCGGGACCTACGAGCAGTACTTC
CASSQTSGTYEQYF
>TRBV11-2|TRBJ2-5|-|-
TGTGCCAGCAGCTTCCCCGGCCGCGTCCAAGAGACCCAGTACTTC
CASSFPGRVQETQYF
>TRBV11-3|TRBJ2-1|TRBD2|-
TGTGCCAGCAGCTTGTATACTAGCGGGAATAATGAGCAGTTCTTC
CASSLYTSGNNEQFF
>TRBV7-6|TRBJ2-5|-|-
TGTGCCAGCAGCCCACTCATAAAAGAGACCCAGTACTTC
CASSPLIKETQYF
>TRBV4-1|TRBJ2-7|-|few
TGCGCCAGCAGCCAAAGTACCTACGAGCAGTACTTC
CASSQSTYEQYF
>TRBV7-9|TRBJ2-5|-|-
TGTGCCAGCAGCTTAAGGAGGGAGGAGACCCAGTACTTC
CASSLRREETQYF
>TRBV1|TRBJ1-2|-|few
TGCACCAGCAGCCCCCGGGGGACATTTCGCTATGGCTACACCTTC
CTSSPRGTFRYGYTF
>TRBV6-5|TRBJ2-7|-|once
TGTGCCAGCAGTTACTCGTCGGCCTACGAGCAGTACTTC
CASSYSSAYEQYF
>TRBV28|TRBJ1-1|-|-
TGTGCCAGCAGTTTGTTGGGGCGAGTCACTGAAGCTTTCTTT
CASSLLGRVTEAFF
>TRBV11-2|TRBJ2-7|-|few
TGTGCCAGCAGCCAAAGACTAGATACCTACGAGCAGTACTTC
CASSQRLDTYEQYF
>TRBV7-6|TRBJ2-3|TRBD1|-
TGTGCCAGCAGCCCACGACAGGGTGGGGGCACAGATACGCAGTATTTT
CASSPRQGGGTDTQYF
>TRBV30|TRBJ1-5|TRBD1|-
TGTGCCTGGGCAGGGACAGGGGCTCAGCCCCAGCATTTT
CAWAGTGAQPQHF
>TRBV5-1|TRBJ2-3|TRBD1|-
TGCGCCAGCAGCTGGGGACAGGGGAGGAAGGCAGATACGCAGTATTTT
CASSWGQGRKADTQYF
>TRBV5-1|TRBJ2-1|TRBD2|-
TGCGCCAGCAGAGGCGGGACTAGCCCCCGTGGCAATGAGCAGTTCTTC
CASRGGTSPRGNEQFF
>TRBV29-1|TRBJ2-5|-|once
TGCAGCGTTGAATTTCTTTCGGCAAAGCGGAGTTTAGAGACCCAGTACTTC
CSVEFLSAKRSLETQYF
>TRBV10-1|TRBJ1-1|-|-
TGCGCCAGCAGGCCTTCCTTGACTGGGAACACTGAAGCTTTCTTT
CASRPSLTGNTEAFF
>TRBV11-2|TRBJ1-3|-|-
TGTGCCAGCAGCTTACGGCGATCCATATATTTT
CASSLRRSIYF
>TRBV7-9|TRBJ1-1|TRBD1|-
TGTGCCAGCAGCTTAAAAGGTCGAGGACAGGGGGCTTTCTTT
CASSLKGRGQGAFF
>TRBV11-2|TRBJ2-1|-|-
TGTGCCAGCAGCTTAAATGTCGCCGGCTACAATGAGCAGTTCTTC
CASSLNVAGYNEQFF
>TRBV29-1|TRBJ2-1|TRBD2|-
TGCAGCGTTGTGGTACTAGCGGGAGGGCTCGGCAATGAGCAGTTCTTC
CSVVVLAGGLGNEQFF
>TRBV30|TRBJ2-1|-|-
TGTGCCTGGATTGTGCCCAGGGGCATGTGGAATGAGCAGTTCTTC
CAWIVPRGMWNEQFF
>TRBV2|TRBJ2-1|TRBD1|-
TGTGCCAGCAGGGGACAGTCCTACAATGAGCAGTTCTTC
CASRGQSYNEQFF
>TRBV6-1|TRBJ1-5|-|-
TGTGCCAGCAGTGAAGCTCAGCCCCAGCATTTT
CASSEAQPQHF
>TRBV10-3|TRBJ1-4|-|-
TGTGCCATCAGTGAGAGAGGAGGAAAACTGTTTTTT
CAISERGGKLFF
>TRBV27|TRBJ2-7|-|-
TGTGCCAGCAGTTTATCGGCAGGATCCTACGAGCAGTACTTC
CASSLSAGSYEQYF
>TRBV5-1|TRBJ2-4|-|-
TGCGCCAGCAGCTCCCCGGTGACAGATCTAGCCAAAAACATTCAGTACTTC
CASSSPVTDLAKNIQYF
>TRBV5-6|TRBJ1-5|-|-
TGTGCCAGCAGCCAGGTTGGCCAGCCCCAGCATTTT
CASSQVGQPQHF
>TRBV2|TRBJ2-7|TRBD2|-
TGTGCCAGCAGTGCGCGACTAGCGGGGGCGAAGCAGTACTTC
CASSARLAGAKQYF
>TRBV14|TRBJ1-5|-|-
TGTGCCAGCAGCCTGAATAGCAATCAGCCCCAGCATTTT
CASSLNSNQPQHF
>TRBV25-1|TRBJ2-1|-|-
TGTGCCAGCAGTGATTGGACAGACTACAATGAGCAGTTCTTC
CASSDWTDYNEQFF
>TRBV30|TRBJ2-1|-|-
TGTGCCTGGTCCTCGGGGGTTGGGTCCTACAATGAGCAGTTCTTC
CAWSSGVGSYNEQFF